These T cell receptor beta chains were read from a single sample in a study of cytomegalovirus exposure and HLA in healthy donors. This table comes from immunoSEQ multiplex PCR, and its TCRdb copy is limited to in-frame clones, with some not included. The top ten clones hold about 3.4% of a sample with 100,000 to 150,000 clones, over 60% of them seen once. Specimen: PBMCs. These receptors came from a man aged 30 to 45 in good health and CMV-seronegative. The CDR3 runs from the conserved cysteine through the conserved F or W.

CDR3aa	v_gene	j_gene
CASSQGLAGGPGGSEQYF	TRBV5-6	TRBJ2-7
CASSSHRDYGYTF	TRBV7-2	TRBJ1-2
CASSPGNSGNTIYF	TRBV19	TRBJ1-3
CASSPSIGLSDNEQFF	TRBV7-6	TRBJ2-1
CASSLAILGTGGRGYGYTF	TRBV5-1	TRBJ1-2
CASKRIGGGQPQHF	TRBV7-2	TRBJ1-5
CASSGGAAYSPLHF	TRBV27	TRBJ1-6
CASSERSVTEAFF	TRBV2	TRBJ1-1
CASSQLAVAKNIQYF	TRBV6-5	TRBJ2-4
CAWTRQHGNTIYF	TRBV30	TRBJ1-3
CASSDQKNSLYEQYF	TRBV2	TRBJ2-7
CASSPERAPYEQYF	TRBV27	TRBJ2-7
CASSVAREGSPQHF	TRBV9	TRBJ1-5
CASSPLAGDTEAFF	TRBV18	TRBJ1-1
CASSLELAGHEQYF	TRBV28	TRBJ2-7
CASRSADRGNSPLHF	TRBV28	TRBJ1-6
CASSGTDNYGYTF	TRBV6-1	TRBJ1-2
CASSSGLAGNEQFF	TRBV11-3	TRBJ2-1
CASSFPYNEQFF	TRBV11-2	TRBJ2-1
CATSRDVHRGYGYTF	TRBV15	TRBJ1-2
CASRPHLSSNQPQHF	TRBV28	TRBJ1-5
CASSFGDRSGYYGYTF	TRBV7-9	TRBJ1-2
CASSADRIGNTIYF	TRBV2	TRBJ1-3
CASKQDNKKLFF	TRBV6-6	TRBJ1-4
CATSSSGGPYNEQFF	TRBV15	TRBJ2-1
CASSPRGGDQPQHF	TRBV7-2	TRBJ1-5
CASSLAPSTGESNQPQHF	TRBV7-9	TRBJ1-5
CASSSQGFTEAFF	TRBV7-3	TRBJ1-1
CASSLARQANIQYF	TRBV27	TRBJ2-4
CASSLSGGREQYF	TRBV13	TRBJ2-7
CASSVVGTGGSEQYF	TRBV9	TRBJ2-7
CASSPNGNGRASYEQYF	TRBV4-1	-
CASSQGFGGDSNYGYTF	TRBV4-3	TRBJ1-2
CASSTPGGEETQYF	TRBV6-1	TRBJ2-5
CSPFTDTQYF	TRBV20-1	TRBJ2-3
CASSFKTGGWPQHF	TRBV7-2	TRBJ1-5
CATRDPLRGEKLFF	TRBV25-1	TRBJ1-4